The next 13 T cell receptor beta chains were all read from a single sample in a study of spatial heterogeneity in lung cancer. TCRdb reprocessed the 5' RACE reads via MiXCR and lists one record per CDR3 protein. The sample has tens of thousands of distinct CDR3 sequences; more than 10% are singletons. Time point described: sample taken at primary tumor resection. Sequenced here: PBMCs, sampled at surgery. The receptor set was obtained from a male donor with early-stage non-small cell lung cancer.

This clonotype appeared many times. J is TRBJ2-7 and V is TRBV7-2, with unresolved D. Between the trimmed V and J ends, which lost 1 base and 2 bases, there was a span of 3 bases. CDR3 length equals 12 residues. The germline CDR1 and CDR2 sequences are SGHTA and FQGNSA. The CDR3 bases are TGTGCCAGCAGCTTAGGGACCTACGAGCAGTACTTC. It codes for CASSLGTYEQYF.

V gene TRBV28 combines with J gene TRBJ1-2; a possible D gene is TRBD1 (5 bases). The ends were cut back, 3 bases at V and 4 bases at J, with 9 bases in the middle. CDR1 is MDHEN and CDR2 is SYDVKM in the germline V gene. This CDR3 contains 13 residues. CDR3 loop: CASSFGGTYGYTF. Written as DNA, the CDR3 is TGTGCCAGCAGTTTTGGCGGGACCTATGGCTACACCTTC.

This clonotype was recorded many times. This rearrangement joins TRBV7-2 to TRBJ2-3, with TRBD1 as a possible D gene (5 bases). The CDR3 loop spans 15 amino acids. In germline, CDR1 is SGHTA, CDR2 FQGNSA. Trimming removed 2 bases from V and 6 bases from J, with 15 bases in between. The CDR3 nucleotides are TGTGCCAGCAGCTTAAGGGGTCGAGGAGCGGATACGCAGTATTTT. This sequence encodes CASSLRGRGADTQYF.

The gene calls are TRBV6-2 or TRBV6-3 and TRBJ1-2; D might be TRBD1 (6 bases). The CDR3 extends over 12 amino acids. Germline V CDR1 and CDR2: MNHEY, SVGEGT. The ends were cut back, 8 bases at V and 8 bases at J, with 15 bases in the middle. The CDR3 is CASGKNRDGYTF. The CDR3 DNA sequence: TGTGCCAGCGGAAAAAACAGGGACGGCTACACCTTC.

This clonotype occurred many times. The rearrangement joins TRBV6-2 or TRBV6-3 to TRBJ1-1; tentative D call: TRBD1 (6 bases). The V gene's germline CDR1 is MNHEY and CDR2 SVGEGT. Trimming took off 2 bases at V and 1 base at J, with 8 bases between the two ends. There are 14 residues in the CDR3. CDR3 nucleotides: TGTGCCAGCAGTTACGGGGGACAGAACACTGAAGCTTTCTTT. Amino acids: CASSYGGQNTEAFF.

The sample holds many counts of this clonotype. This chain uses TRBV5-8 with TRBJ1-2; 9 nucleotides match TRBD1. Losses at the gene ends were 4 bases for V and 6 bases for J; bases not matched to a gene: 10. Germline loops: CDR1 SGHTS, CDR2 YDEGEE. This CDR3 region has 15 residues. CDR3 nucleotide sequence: TGTGCCAGCAGCGCGCGAAATACAGGGGGCGATGGCTACACCTTC. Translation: CASSARNTGGDGYTF. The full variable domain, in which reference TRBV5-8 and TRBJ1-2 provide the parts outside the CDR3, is EAGVTQSPTHLIKTRGQQATLRCSPISGHTSVYWYQQALGLGLQFLLWYDEGEERNRGNFPPRFSGRQFPNYSSELNVNALELEDSALYLCASSARNTGGDGYTFGSGTRLTVV.

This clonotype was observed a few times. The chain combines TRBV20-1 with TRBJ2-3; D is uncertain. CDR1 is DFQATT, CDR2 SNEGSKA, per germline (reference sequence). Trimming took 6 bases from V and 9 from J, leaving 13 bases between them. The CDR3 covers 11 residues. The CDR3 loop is CSARRSSTQYF. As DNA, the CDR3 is TGCAGTGCCAGACGGTCGTCCACGCAGTATTTT.

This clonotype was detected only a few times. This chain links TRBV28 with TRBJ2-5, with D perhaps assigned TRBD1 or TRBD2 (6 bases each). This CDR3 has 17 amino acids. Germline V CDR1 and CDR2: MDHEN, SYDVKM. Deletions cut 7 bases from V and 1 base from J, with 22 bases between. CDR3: CASNILSRGRTQETQYF. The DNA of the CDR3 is TGTGCCAGCAATATCCTCAGTCGGGGGCGTACCCAAGAGACCCAGTACTTC.

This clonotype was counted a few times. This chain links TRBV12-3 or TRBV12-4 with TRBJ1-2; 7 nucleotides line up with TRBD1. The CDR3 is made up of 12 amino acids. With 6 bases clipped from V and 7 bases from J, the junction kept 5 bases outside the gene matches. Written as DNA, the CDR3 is TGTGCCAGCAGAAAGACAGGGATTGGCTACACCTTC. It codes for CASRKTGIGYTF.

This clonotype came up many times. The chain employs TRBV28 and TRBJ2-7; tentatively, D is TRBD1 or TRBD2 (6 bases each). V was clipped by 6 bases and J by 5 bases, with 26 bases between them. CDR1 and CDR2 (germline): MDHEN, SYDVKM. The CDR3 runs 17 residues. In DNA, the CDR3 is TGTGCCAGCAGACCCCTGGCCGGTTTTAAGGGGGGCCACGAGCAGTACTTC. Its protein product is CASRPLAGFKGGHEQYF.

The DNA of the CDR3 is TGCGCCAGACTGACTAGCGGGGGCCTCGCGTCAGATACGCAGTATTTT. It specifies CARLTSGGLASDTQYF. This chain uses TRBV5-1 with TRBJ2-3; 12 nucleotides agree with TRBD2. The CDR3 spans 16 residues. The V segment lost 8 bases and the J segment 4 bases; nucleotides outside the gene matches: 11. The germline CDR1 and CDR2 sequences are SGHRS and YFSETQ.

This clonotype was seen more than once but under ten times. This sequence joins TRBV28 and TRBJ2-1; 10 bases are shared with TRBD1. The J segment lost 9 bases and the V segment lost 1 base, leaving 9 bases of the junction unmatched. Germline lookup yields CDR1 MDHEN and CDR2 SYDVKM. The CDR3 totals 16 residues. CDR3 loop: CASSLFGQGVFTEQFF. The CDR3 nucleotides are TGTGCCAGCAGTTTATTCGGACAGGGGGTATTCACTGAGCAGTTCTTC. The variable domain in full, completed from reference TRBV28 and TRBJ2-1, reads DVKVTQSSRYLVKRTGEKVFLECVQDMDHENMFWYRQDPGLGLRLIYFSYDVKMKEKGDIPEGYSVSREKKERFSLILESASTNQTSMYLCASSLFGQGVFTEQFFGPGTRLTVL.

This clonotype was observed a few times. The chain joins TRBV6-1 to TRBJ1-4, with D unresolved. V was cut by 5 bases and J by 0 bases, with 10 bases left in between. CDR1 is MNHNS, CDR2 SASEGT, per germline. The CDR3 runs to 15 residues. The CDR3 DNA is TGTGCCAGCAGTTCGTTGGGCTCAACTAATGAAAAACTGTTTTTT. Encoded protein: CASSSLGSTNEKLFF.